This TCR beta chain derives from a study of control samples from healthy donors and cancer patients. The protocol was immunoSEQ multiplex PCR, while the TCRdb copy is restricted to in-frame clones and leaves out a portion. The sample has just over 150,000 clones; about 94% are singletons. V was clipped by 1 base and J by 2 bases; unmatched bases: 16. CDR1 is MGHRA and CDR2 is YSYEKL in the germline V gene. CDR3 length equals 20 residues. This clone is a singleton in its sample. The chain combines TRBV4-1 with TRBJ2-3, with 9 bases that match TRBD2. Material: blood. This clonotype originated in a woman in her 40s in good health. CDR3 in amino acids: CASSQGALAGPPVYTDTQYF. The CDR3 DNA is TGCGCCAGCAGCCAAGGGGCGCTAGCGGGACCCCCTGTATACACAGATACGCAGTATTTT.